The rows below give T cell receptor beta chains drawn from one sample of a study of immune evolution from preneoplasia to lung adenocarcinoma. The protocol was immunoSEQ multiplex PCR, while the TCRdb copy is restricted to in-frame clones and leaves out a portion. The sample shows around 20,000 clones, about 71% of them seen only once. Sequencing was performed on FFPE invasive lung adenocarcinoma tissue. Receptors originate from a person between 55 and 70 years old with lung adenocarcinoma. The CDR3 runs from the conserved cysteine through the conserved F or W. D genes are given only for firm matches. Some rows have no size entry. The others give once, few or many, or a class for an expanded clone.

size: few
J: TRBJ2-3
V: TRBV7-2
D: NA
CDR3: CASSLARDTQYF
DNA: TGTGCCAGCAGCTTAGCTCGTGATACGCAGTATTTT

size: NA
J: TRBJ1-2
V: TRBV5-1
D: NA
CDR3: CASSVGNLPSSYGYTF
DNA: TGCGCCAGCAGCGTAGGAAACCTTCCGAGCAGCTATGGCTACACCTTC

size: NA
J: TRBJ1-6
V: TRBV6-1
D: NA
CDR3: CASSEVDGPIDGLHF
DNA: TGTGCCAGCAGTGAAGTCGATGGCCCGATCGATGGCCTCCACTTT

size: NA
J: TRBJ2-6
V: TRBV28
D: NA
CDR3: CASSLIVPSGANVLTF
DNA: TGTGCCAGCAGTCTTATCGTCCCCTCTGGGGCCAACGTCCTGACTTTC

size: NA
J: TRBJ2-7
V: TRBV5-1
D: TRBD1
CDR3: CASSFPDRVYEQYF
DNA: TGCGCCAGCAGCTTTCCAGACAGGGTATACGAGCAGTACTTC

size: NA
J: TRBJ1-5
V: TRBV6-4
D: NA
CDR3: CASSDLDQPQHF
DNA: TGTGCCAGCAGTGATCTCGATCAGCCCCAGCATTTT

size: few
J: TRBJ2-7
V: TRBV11-2
D: TRBD2
CDR3: CASSLEAGVLDEQYF
DNA: TGTGCCAGCAGCTTAGAAGCGGGAGTTTTGGACGAGCAGTACTTC

size: NA
J: TRBJ2-5
V: TRBV9
D: TRBD1
CDR3: CASSVTGGWEETQYF
DNA: TGTGCCAGCAGCGTTACAGGGGGCTGGGAAGAGACCCAGTACTTC

size: NA
J: TRBJ2-5
V: TRBV5-1
D: TRBD1
CDR3: CASSLRTGETQYF
DNA: TGCGCCAGCAGCCTACGGACAGGGGAGACCCAGTACTTC

size: NA
J: TRBJ2-7
V: TRBV19
D: NA
CDR3: CATDGGTYEQYF
DNA: TGTGCCACCGACGGGGGCACCTACGAGCAGTACTTC

size: NA
J: TRBJ2-5
V: TRBV30
D: NA
CDR3: CACTRHQETQYF
DNA: TGTGCCTGCACGAGACACCAAGAGACCCAGTACTTC

size: once
J: TRBJ2-7
V: TRBV7-2
D: NA
CDR3: CASSLVEGPYEQYF
DNA: TGTGCCAGCAGCTTAGTGGAGGGTCCCTACGAGCAGTACTTC

size: NA
J: TRBJ2-7
V: TRBV25-1
D: NA
CDR3: CASSLGGRDYEQYF
DNA: TGTGCCAGCAGTCTAGGGGGGAGGGACTACGAGCAGTACTTC

size: NA
J: TRBJ1-1
V: TRBV7-9
D: NA
CDR3: CASSPDGVVAFF
DNA: TGTGCCAGCAGCCCGGATGGGGTTGTAGCTTTCTTT

size: NA
J: TRBJ2-7
V: TRBV9
D: NA
CDR3: CASSARGGDYEQYF
DNA: TGTGCCAGCAGCGCCAGAGGGGGGGACTACGAGCAGTACTTC

size: few
J: TRBJ2-7
V: TRBV19
D: NA
CDR3: CASSLREAPYEQYF
DNA: TGTGCCAGTAGCCTCAGGGAGGCACCCTACGAGCAGTACTTC